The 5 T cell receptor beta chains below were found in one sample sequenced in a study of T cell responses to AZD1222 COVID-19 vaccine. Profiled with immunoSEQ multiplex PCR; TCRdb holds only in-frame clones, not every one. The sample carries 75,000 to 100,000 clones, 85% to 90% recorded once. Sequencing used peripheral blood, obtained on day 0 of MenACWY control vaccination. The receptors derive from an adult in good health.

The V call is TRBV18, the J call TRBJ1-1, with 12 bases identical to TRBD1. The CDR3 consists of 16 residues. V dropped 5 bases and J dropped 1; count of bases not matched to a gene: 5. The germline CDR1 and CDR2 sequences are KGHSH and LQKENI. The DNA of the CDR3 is TGTGCCAGCTCAACGGGACAGGGGGCTCAGAACACTGAAGCTTTCTTT. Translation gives CASSTGQGAQNTEAFF.

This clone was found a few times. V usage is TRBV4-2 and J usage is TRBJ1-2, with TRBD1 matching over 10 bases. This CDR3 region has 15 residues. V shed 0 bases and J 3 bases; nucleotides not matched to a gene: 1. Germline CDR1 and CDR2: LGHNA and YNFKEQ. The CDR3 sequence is CASSQDGQGDYGYTF. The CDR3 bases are TGTGCCAGCAGCCAAGATGGACAGGGGGACTATGGCTACACCTTC.

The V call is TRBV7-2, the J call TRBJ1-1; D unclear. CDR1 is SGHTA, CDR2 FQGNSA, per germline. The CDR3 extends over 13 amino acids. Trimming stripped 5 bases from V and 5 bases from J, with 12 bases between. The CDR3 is CASSPRSGTEAFF. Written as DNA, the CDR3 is TGTGCCAGCAGCCCCCGGTCGGGGACTGAAGCTTTCTTT.

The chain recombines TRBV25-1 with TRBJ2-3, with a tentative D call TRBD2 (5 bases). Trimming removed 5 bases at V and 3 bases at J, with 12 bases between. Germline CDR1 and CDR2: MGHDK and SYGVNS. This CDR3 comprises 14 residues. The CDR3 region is CASSLAFGTDTQYF. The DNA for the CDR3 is TGTGCCAGCAGTTTAGCGTTTGGGACAGATACGCAGTATTTT. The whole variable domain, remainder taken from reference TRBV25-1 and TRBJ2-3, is EADIYQTPRYLVIGTGKKITLECSQTMGHDKMYWYQQDPGMELHLIHYSYGVNSTEKGDLSSESTVSRIRTEHFPLTLESARPSHTSQYLCASSLAFGTDTQYFGPGTRLTVL.

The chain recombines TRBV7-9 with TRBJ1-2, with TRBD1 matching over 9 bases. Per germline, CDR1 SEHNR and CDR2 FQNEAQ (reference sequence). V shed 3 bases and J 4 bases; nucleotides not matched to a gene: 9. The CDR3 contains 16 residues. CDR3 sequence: CASSFGQGTTFYGYTF. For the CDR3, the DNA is TGTGCCAGCAGCTTCGGACAGGGGACGACCTTCTATGGCTACACCTTC.